This T cell receptor beta chain was captured in a study of T cell responses to AZD1222 COVID-19 vaccine. Produced via immunoSEQ multiplex PCR; TCRdb's table is partial and in-frame only. The data show under 150,000 clones, roughly 92% seen once. The CDR3 is 14 amino acids. Germline V lookup: CDR1 MNHEY, CDR2 SVGAGI. The trim removed 8 bases at V and 15 bases at J, leaving 15 bases unmatched. Study findings and constraints: Nearly half of unique spike-specific TCRs reportedly avoided B.1.351 and B.1.1.7 mutated regions. Repertoires were obtained only post-peak T cell response. Donors, mostly white British, included more females; clonal diversity was possibly underestimated. CD4 TCRs associated with vaccination spanned spike, dominating at 160-218 and 743-854.

Turning to this clone: Its target is not known.

V usage is TRBV6-5 and J usage is TRBJ2-4; 11 bases align to TRBD2. The TCR was taken from an adult who received the AZD1222 COVID-19 vaccine. Sequencing used peripheral blood, obtained 28 days after the second AZD1222 dose. CDR3 protein: CASGSGRAMSVRYF. In DNA form, the CDR3 reads TGTGCCAGCGGTAGCGGGAGGGCCATGTCGGTTCGGTACTTC.